This T cell receptor beta chain comes out of a study of T cells expressing NK-cell markers. Overall study: Just one sequenced donor of eight was HCMV-seronegative, while seven were seropositive.

Overall study findings and caveats: Five or six donors showed dominant NKG2C+ clonotypes comprising about 1.0-8% of their CD8+ T cells.

Turning to this clonotype: Its target is not known.

The CDR3 has 17 amino acids. Germline CDR1 is MNHEY and CDR2 is SMNVEV (reference sequence). UMIs were included in TCR beta cDNA generated by 5'RACE template switching. With the 5' RACE reads reprocessed, TCRdb shows one record per CDR3 protein and no DNA. This repertoire includes 400,000 to 550,000 distinct CDR3 sequences. The chain combines TRBV27 with TRBJ2-1. This sequence was found in a woman between 18 and 70 years old in good health. Sequenced sample: blood T cells: a sorted CD56 or NKG2C T cell subset, CD4+ or CD8+ T cells, or bulk PBMC T cells (not recorded which). The chain's CDR3 is CASSWFRRQSSYNEQFF.